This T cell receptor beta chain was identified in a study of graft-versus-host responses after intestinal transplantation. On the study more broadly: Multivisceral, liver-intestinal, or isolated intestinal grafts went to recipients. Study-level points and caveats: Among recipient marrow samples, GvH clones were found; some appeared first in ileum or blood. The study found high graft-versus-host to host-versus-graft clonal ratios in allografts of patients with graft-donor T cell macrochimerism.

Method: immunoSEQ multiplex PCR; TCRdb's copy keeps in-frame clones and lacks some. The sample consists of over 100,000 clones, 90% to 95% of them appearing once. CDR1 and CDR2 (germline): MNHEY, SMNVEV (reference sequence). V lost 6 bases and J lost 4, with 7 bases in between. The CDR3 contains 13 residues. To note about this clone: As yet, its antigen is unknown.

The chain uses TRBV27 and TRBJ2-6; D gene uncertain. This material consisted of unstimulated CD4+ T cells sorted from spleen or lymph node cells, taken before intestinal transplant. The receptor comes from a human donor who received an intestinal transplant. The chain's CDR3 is CASRRTGANVLTF. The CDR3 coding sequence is TGTGCCAGCAGACGGACGGGGGCCAACGTCCTGACTTTC.